The 3 T cell receptor beta chains given below trace back to one sample, sequenced in a study of Tregs in tolerant kidney transplant recipients. Mixed chimerism was transient after nonmyeloablative marrow transplants from related graft donors. Assay used: immunoSEQ multiplex PCR; TCRdb lists only in-frame clones, some missing. The sample has around 86,000 clones; over 75% are singletons. The starting material was CD4+ T cells from blood (PBMCs), obtained 24 months after the transplant. The receptors were sampled from a human patient who received a combined kidney and bone marrow transplant. The T cells may partly be graft donor cells.

The rearrangement links TRBV9 to TRBJ2-7, with D perhaps matching TRBD1 (6 bases). Germline lookup yields CDR1 SGDLS and CDR2 YYNGEE. V was clipped by 4 bases and J by 0 bases, with 11 bases between them. The CDR3 contains 14 residues. This CDR3 reads CASSTTGSSYEQYF. As DNA, the CDR3 is TGTGCCAGCAGCACCACAGGGAGCTCCTACGAGCAGTACTTC.

J is TRBJ2-3 and V is TRBV6-4; 8 bases line up with TRBD2. The CDR3 totals 16 residues. J gave up 1 base and V 0 bases, and 3 bases lay outside the gene matches. Germline CDR1 and CDR2: MRHNA and SNTAGT. For the CDR3, the DNA is TGTGCCAGCAGTGACTCGACGCGGGGGGGCACAGATACGCAGTATTTT. It encodes CASSDSTRGGTDTQYF.

The chain has TRBV5-1 and TRBJ1-4; 8 bases map to TRBD1. The germline V gene has CDR1 SGHRS and CDR2 YFSETQ. Trimming at V came to 4 bases and at J to 8 bases, leaving 7 bases not matched to a gene. This CDR3 spans 14 amino acids. CDR3 nucleotide sequence: TGCGCCAGCAGCGGAGACAGGGGTCAAGAAAAACTGTTTTTT. This codes for CASSGDRGQEKLFF. The entire variable domain, with the rest obtained from reference TRBV5-1 and TRBJ1-4, is as follows: KAGVTQTPRYLIKTRGQQVTLSCSPISGHRSVSWYQQTPGQGLQFLFEYFSETQRNKGNFPGRFSGRQFSNSRSEMNVSTLELGDSALYLCASSGDRGQEKLFFGSGTQLSVL.